Reported below is one TCR beta chain. Its specificity is not known. The sample comes from a study of blood T cells in healthy people across ages. Regarding the study as a whole: Naive T cell percentage showed a strong correlation with TCR beta diversity.

In each sample, at least 6 million PBMCs were isolated. A second PCR, run for roughly 7 to 11 cycles, used a sample-barcoded 5' primer plus a J-beta primer mix. TCRdb ran MiXCR on the 5' RACE reads and lists one entry per CDR3 protein. The sample comprises approximately 770,000 distinct CDR3 sequences, 55% to 75% of which are singletons, and over 20% rests with the top ten. The TCR originated in a man aged 30 to 39 in good health. What was sequenced was blood.

DNA for the CDR3: TGTGCTAGTGGTTCCGGGGGCCTCATTCAGCCCCAGCATTTT. It yields the protein CASGSGGLIQPQHF. The chain links TRBV12-5 to TRBJ1-5; perhaps TRBD1 as D (6 bases). This CDR3 spans 14 amino acids. CDR1 is LGHNT and CDR2 is FRNRAP in the germline V gene. Trimming shortened V by 4 bases and J by 6 bases, and 13 bases separated the two germline ends.